These T cell receptor beta chains were read from a single sample in a study of patients and donors after allogeneic stem cell transplantation. TCRdb recomputed calls from the RT-PCR reads with MiXCR, one row per CDR3 protein. This repertoire shows hundreds of thousands of distinct CDR3 sequences, roughly 14% found once; its top ten account for roughly 10%. Sequencing input: blood, either unsorted or a sorted T cell fraction (not recorded which). Source of these receptors: a human donor who was either an allogeneic HSCT recipient or a stem cell or donor lymphocyte infusion donor (not recorded which). It is not recorded whose cells these are; they may come from a transplant donor. The CDR3 runs from the conserved cysteine through the conserved F or W. The D gene is left open where the match is weak. Only some rows state a clone size, as once, few, many or a class for expanded clones.

CASSLVQGADTQYF	TGCGCCAGCAGCTTGGTACAGGGGGCAGATACGCAGTATTTT	TRBV5-1	TRBJ2-3	few	TRBD1
CSAREMGEKLFF	TGCAGTGCTAGAGAAATGGGGGAAAAACTGTTTTTT	TRBV20-1	TRBJ1-4	many	-
CASSRDGRYEQYF	TGCGCCAGCAGCCGCGACGGACGATACGAGCAGTACTTC	TRBV5-1	TRBJ2-7	-	-
CASSLIADTQYF	TGCGCCAGCAGCTTGATCGCAGATACGCAGTATTTT	TRBV5-1	TRBJ2-3	few	-
CASSLTYGTTQFF	TGTGCCAGCAGCTTAACATACGGGACAACGCAGTTCTTC	TRBV7-3	TRBJ2-1	many	-
CASSMGTRLKVMNTEAFF	TGTGCCAGTAGTATGGGGACGAGGTTGAAGGTAATGAACACTGAAGCTTTCTTT	TRBV19	TRBJ1-1	-	-
CASSQGTGPPYEQYF	TGTGCCAGCAGTCAGGGGACAGGGCCACCCTACGAGCAGTACTTC	TRBV28	TRBJ2-7	few	TRBD1
CASSDNTLTYEQYF	TGTGCCAGCAGTGACAACACCTTAACCTACGAGCAGTACTTC	TRBV25-1	TRBJ2-7	few	-
CSASGDQETQYF	TGCAGTGCTAGCGGGGACCAAGAGACCCAGTACTTC	TRBV20-1	TRBJ2-5	few	-
CASSLGLAGAPTDTQYF	TGCGCCAGCAGCTTGGGACTAGCGGGAGCCCCCACAGATACGCAGTATTTT	TRBV5-1	TRBJ2-3	-	TRBD2
CSARRTFGAFF	TGCAGTGCTCGAAGGACATTCGGAGCTTTCTTT	TRBV20-1	TRBJ1-1	many	-
CSVLTGRNQPQHF	TGCAGCGTTCTGACAGGGCGCAATCAGCCCCAGCATTTT	TRBV29-1	TRBJ1-5	many	TRBD1
CASSQVFGVRFYEKLFF	TGTGCCAGCAGCCAAGTCTTCGGGGTTCGCTTTTACGAAAAACTGTTTTTT	TRBV3-1	TRBJ1-4	-	-
CASTGGPSYEQYF	TGTGCCAGCACTGGGGGGCCCTCCTACGAGCAGTACTTC	TRBV7-9	TRBJ2-7	once	-
CAWSTGGPTFF	TGTGCCTGGAGTACAGGGGGTCCAACGTTCTTC	TRBV30	TRBJ2-1	few	TRBD1
CASSQDGTSGGLNEQFF	TGCGCCAGCAGCCAAGATGGCACTAGCGGGGGCCTCAATGAGCAGTTCTTC	TRBV4-3	TRBJ2-1	few	TRBD2
CASSASGYNYGYTF	TGTGCCAGCAGCGCCTCAGGATACAACTATGGCTACACCTTC	TRBV7-9	TRBJ1-2	-	-